These 6 T cell receptor beta chains share one sample of origin, sequenced in a study of STAT5B mutations in CD4+ large granular lymphocyte leukemia. The repertoire was sequenced with immunoSEQ multiplex PCR; TCRdb's copy has only in-frame clones and lacks some. This table has more than 35,000 clones, approximately 85% appearing once. The specimen was CD4+ T cells from blood buffy coats. The receptors were sampled from a human donor in good health.

The chain is built from TRBV7-3 and TRBJ2-7; 10 nucleotides line up with TRBD2. The CDR3 runs to 12 residues. CDR1 is SGHTA and CDR2 is FQGTGA in the germline V gene. The trim removed 5 bases at V and 6 bases at J, leaving 1 base unmatched. The CDR3 DNA reads TGTGCCAGCAGCCCTAGCGGGGGCGAGCAGTACTTC. Its protein product is CASSPSGGEQYF. The entire variable domain, with the rest obtained from reference TRBV7-3 and TRBJ2-7, is as follows: GAGVSQTPSNKVTEKGKYVELRCDPISGHTALYWYRQSLGQGPEFLIYFQGTGAADDSGLPNDRFFAVRPEGSVSTLKIQRTERGDSAVYLCASSPSGGEQYFGPGTRLTVT.

The rearrangement uses TRBV10-3 and TRBJ2-1; no clear D. Germline V gene sequence: CDR1 ENHRY, CDR2 SYGVKD. The CDR3 consists of 14 residues. The V gene lost 4 bases and the J gene lost 3 bases, with 10 bases spanning the gap. In nucleotides, the CDR3 is TGTGCCATCAGTGGTATGACGGACTACAATGAGCAGTTCTTC. Translated, it gives CAISGMTDYNEQFF.

The chain recombines TRBV7-2 with TRBJ2-2, with 9 bases aligning to TRBD2. The ends lost 7 bases at V and 7 bases at J; junction bases unmatched: 4. The CDR3 is made up of 13 amino acids. Germline assignment: CDR1 SGHTA and CDR2 FQGNSA. The CDR3 here is CASIAGVGGELFF. The CDR3 region has the DNA TGTGCCAGCATAGCGGGGGTGGGCGGGGAGCTGTTTTTT.

This chain connects TRBV30 to TRBJ2-7, with no clear D. Looked up from germline, CDR1 is GTSNPN and CDR2 is SVGIG (reference sequence). The CDR3 has 14 amino acids. V lost 3 bases and J 6 bases, leaving 18 bases between the germline ends. CDR3 sequence reads: CAWRPDVGFGEQYF. CDR3 in DNA: TGTGCCTGGAGGCCCGACGTAGGGTTTGGCGAGCAGTACTTC.

The chain joins TRBV7-3 to TRBJ1-1, with TRBD1 as a possible D gene (6 bases). With 7 bases removed from V and 0 bases from J, the gap between germline ends came to 9 bases. This CDR3 contains 13 residues. Germline V gene data show CDR1 as SGHTA and CDR2 as FQGTGA. CDR3 nucleotides: TGTGCCAGCAAACAGGGCATGAACACTGAAGCTTTCTTT. This gives the protein CASKQGMNTEAFF.

This clone appeared once. The rearrangement links TRBV6-1 to TRBJ2-1; D gene unclear. Trimming took 4 bases from V and 8 from J, leaving 12 bases between them. The CDR3 length is 13 residues. Germline V gene lookup returns CDR1 MNHNS and CDR2 SASEGT. DNA of the CDR3: TGTGCCAGCAGTGTGTCCGTTTACTATGAGCAGTTCTTC. Its protein product is CASSVSVYYEQFF.